This entry features one TCR beta chain sequence. Its antigen is currently not known. No base qualities exist here, and no much larger clone lies one base off it. The CDR3 has 13 amino acids, counting the end cysteine and phenylalanine. The read is trimmed to its CDR3 DNA, 39 bases read in frame from base 1. CDR1 and CDR2, looked up from the germline V gene (reference sequence), are MNHNY and SVGAGI. V is shortened by 2 bases, J by 4 bases, and the region joining them spans 8 bases. This record comes from a study of chemoradiotherapy in HPV16-positive cancers (dated by TCRdb to between 2021 and 2022). Background for the entire study: Using functional T-cell assays on cells from a couple of HPV16-positive patients, the researchers defined candidate HPV-specific T-cell clones and common TCR motifs. Whether T-cell immunity against the HPV oncoproteins E6 and E7 changes during chemoradiotherapy and whether survival is affected by this immunity were examined in the study. The candidate HPV-specific TCRs and motifs were subsequently tracked in TCR repertoires obtained from roughly 85 patients with HPV-related cancers.

Results and caveats for the whole study, not just this receptor: Expansion of candidate HPV-specific clones and E7-related TCR motifs was observed in the tumor microenvironment during treatment, whereas no such expansion was observed for non-HPV-specific T cells. The functional definition of HPV-specific T cells came from only two HPV16-positive patients, and the survival association was reported for HPV16-positive patients. In HPV16-positive patients, expansion of HPV-responsive T cells during chemoradiotherapy was found to be associated with improved recurrence-free survival.

Because repertoires were sampled repeatedly during chemoradiotherapy, clonal expansion in the tumor microenvironment could be followed. The library was produced with the immunoSEQ multiplex PCR assay. TCRdb retrieved this table from immuneACCESS and kept in-frame rearrangements only. Not all clones are present; in checked studies, unresolved V genes account for under half, and no reason is known for the remainder. Counted in this sample were about 67,000 clones; 88% of them appeared once. Roughly 4.2% of the sample comes from the top ten. The receptor chain draws on TRBV6-6 and TRBJ1-2; there is no confident call for the D gene. The receptor was isolated from a human donor with HPV-associated anogenital cancer. The sequenced sample was blood, obtained from a patient who underwent chemoradiotherapy. The sequence in DNA is TGTGCCAGCAGTTACAGGGATACCTATGGCTACACCTTC. It translates as CASSYRDTYGYTF.